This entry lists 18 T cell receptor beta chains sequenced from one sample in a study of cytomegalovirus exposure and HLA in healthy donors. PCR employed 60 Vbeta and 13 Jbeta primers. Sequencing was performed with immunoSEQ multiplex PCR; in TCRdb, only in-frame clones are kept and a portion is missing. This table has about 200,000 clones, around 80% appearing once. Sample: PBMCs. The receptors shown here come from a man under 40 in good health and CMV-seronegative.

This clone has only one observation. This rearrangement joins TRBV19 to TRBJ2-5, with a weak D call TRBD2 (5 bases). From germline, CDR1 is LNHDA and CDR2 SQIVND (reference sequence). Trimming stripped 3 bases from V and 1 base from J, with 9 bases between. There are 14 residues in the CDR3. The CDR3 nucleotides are TGTGCCAGTAGTATCGTGGGGAGCCAAGAGACCCAGTACTTC. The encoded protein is CASSIVGSQETQYF.

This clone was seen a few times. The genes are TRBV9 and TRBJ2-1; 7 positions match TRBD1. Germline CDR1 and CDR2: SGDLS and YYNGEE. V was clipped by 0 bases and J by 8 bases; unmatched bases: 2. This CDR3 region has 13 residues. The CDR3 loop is CASSVARGHEQFF. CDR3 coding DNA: TGTGCCAGCAGCGTAGCGAGGGGGCATGAGCAGTTCTTC.

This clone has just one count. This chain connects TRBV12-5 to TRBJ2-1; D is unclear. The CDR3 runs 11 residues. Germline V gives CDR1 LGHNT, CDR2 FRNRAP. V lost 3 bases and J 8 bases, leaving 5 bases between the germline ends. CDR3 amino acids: CASGLEDEQFF. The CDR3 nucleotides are TGTGCTAGTGGTTTAGAGGATGAGCAGTTCTTC.

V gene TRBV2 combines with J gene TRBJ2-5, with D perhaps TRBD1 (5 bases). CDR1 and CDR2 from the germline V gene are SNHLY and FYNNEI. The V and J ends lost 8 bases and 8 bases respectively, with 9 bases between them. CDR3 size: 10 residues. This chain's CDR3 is CASGTGTQYF. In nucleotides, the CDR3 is TGTGCCAGCGGCACAGGAACCCAGTACTTC.

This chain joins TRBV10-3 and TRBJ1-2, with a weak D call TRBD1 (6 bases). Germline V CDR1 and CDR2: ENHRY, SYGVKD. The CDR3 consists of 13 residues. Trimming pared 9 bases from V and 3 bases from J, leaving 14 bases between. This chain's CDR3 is CAITGTYDYGYTF. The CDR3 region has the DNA TGTGCCATAACAGGGACGTATGACTATGGCTACACCTTC.

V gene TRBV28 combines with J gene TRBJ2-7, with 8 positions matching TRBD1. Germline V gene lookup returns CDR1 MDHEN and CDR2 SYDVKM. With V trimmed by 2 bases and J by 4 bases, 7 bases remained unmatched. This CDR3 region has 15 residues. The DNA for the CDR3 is TGTGCCAGCAGTTTAGGGACAGGTCGCTGGTACGAGCAGTACTTC. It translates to CASSLGTGRWYEQYF.

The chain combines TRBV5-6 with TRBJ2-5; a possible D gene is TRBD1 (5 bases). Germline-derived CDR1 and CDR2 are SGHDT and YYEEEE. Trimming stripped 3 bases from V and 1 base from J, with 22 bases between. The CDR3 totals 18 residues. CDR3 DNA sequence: TGTGCCAGCAGCTACCGCCTCTCTATCAGGGAAGCCCAAGAGACCCAGTACTTC. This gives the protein CASSYRLSIREAQETQYF.

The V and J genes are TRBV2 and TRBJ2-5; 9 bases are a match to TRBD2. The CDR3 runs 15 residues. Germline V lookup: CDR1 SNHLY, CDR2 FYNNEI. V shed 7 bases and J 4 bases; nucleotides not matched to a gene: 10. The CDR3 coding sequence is TGTGCCAGCAAAGAGCTGACTAGCGGACCAGAGACCCAGTACTTC. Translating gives CASKELTSGPETQYF.

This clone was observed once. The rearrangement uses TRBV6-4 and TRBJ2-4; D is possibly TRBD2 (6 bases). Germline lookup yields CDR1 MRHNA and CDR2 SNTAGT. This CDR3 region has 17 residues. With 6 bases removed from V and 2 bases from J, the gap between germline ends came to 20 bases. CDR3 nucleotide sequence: TGTGCCAGCAGAGCGGACTTGGAGGGGAAATCCAAAAACATTCAGTACTTC. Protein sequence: CASRADLEGKSKNIQYF.

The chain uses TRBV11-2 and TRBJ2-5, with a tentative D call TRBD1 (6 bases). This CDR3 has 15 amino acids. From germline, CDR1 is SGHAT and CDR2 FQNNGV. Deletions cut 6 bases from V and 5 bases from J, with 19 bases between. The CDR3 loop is CASSTPLRGLETQYF. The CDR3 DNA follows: TGTGCCAGCAGTACCCCCTTGAGGGGGTTGGAGACCCAGTACTTC.

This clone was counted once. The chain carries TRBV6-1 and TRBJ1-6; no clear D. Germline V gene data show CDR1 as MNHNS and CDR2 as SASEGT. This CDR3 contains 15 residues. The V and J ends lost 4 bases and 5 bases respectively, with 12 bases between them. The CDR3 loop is CASSARTGNNSPLHF. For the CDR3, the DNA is TGTGCCAGCAGTGCTAGGACTGGGAATAATTCACCCCTCCACTTT.

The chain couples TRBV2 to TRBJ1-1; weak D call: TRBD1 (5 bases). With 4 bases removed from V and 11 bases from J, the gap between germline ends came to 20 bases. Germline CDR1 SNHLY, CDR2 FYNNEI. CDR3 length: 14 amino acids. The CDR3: CASSVWGPPDAAFF. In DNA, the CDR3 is TGTGCCAGCAGTGTTTGGGGCCCACCGGATGCGGCTTTCTTT.

The CDR3 here is CASSFGRAGSYGYTF. The CDR3 nucleotides read TGTGCCAGCAGCTTCGGGAGGGCAGGGTCCTATGGCTACACCTTC. V is TRBV7-9 and J is TRBJ1-2; D might be TRBD1 (5 bases). Germline CDR1 reads SEHNR; CDR2 reads FQNEAQ (reference sequence). This CDR3 region has 15 residues. Trimming removed 3 bases at V and 4 bases at J, with 15 bases between.

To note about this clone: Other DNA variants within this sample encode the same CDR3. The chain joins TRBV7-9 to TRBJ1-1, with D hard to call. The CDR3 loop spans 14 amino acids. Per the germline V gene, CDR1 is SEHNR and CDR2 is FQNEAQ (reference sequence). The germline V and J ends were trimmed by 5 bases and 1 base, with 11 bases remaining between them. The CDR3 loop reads CASSDTTGNTEAFF. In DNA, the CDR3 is TGTGCCAGCAGCGATACGACGGGGAACACTGAAGCTTTCTTT.

CDR3 nucleotide sequence: TGTGCCACCGTCTTCACAGATACGCAGTATTTT. It yields the protein CATVFTDTQYF. This chain uses TRBV10-3 with TRBJ2-3; no clear D gene. The CDR3 length is 11 residues. The V end was cut by 10 bases, the J end by 2 bases, with 7 bases between. Looked up from germline, CDR1 is ENHRY and CDR2 is SYGVKD.

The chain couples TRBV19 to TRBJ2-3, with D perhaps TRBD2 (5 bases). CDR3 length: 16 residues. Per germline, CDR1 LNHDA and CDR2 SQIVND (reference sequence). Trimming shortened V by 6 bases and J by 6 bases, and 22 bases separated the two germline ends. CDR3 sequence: CASSRKGGPTGDTQYF. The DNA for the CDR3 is TGTGCCAGTAGCAGAAAAGGAGGTCCAACGGGGGATACGCAGTATTTT. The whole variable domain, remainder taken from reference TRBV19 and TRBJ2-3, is DGGITQSPKYLFRKEGQNVTLSCEQNLNHDAMYWYRQDPGQGLRLIYYSQIVNDFQKGDIAEGYSVSREKKESFPLTVTSAQKNPTAFYLCASSRKGGPTGDTQYFGPGTRLTVL.

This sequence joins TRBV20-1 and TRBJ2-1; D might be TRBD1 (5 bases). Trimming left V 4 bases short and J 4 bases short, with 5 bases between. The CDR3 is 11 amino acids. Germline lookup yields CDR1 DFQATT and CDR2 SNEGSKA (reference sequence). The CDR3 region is CSAKGYNEQFF. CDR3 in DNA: TGCAGTGCTAAGGGGTACAATGAGCAGTTCTTC.

The CDR3 here is CASSQEEGVDYGYTF. As DNA, the CDR3 is TGCGCCAGCAGCCAAGAGGAGGGCGTGGACTATGGCTACACCTTC. The chain combines TRBV4-1 with TRBJ1-2; D not certain. This CDR3 has 15 amino acids. The V gene lost 0 bases and the J gene lost 3 bases, with 11 bases spanning the gap. CDR1 is MGHRA, CDR2 YSYEKL, per germline.